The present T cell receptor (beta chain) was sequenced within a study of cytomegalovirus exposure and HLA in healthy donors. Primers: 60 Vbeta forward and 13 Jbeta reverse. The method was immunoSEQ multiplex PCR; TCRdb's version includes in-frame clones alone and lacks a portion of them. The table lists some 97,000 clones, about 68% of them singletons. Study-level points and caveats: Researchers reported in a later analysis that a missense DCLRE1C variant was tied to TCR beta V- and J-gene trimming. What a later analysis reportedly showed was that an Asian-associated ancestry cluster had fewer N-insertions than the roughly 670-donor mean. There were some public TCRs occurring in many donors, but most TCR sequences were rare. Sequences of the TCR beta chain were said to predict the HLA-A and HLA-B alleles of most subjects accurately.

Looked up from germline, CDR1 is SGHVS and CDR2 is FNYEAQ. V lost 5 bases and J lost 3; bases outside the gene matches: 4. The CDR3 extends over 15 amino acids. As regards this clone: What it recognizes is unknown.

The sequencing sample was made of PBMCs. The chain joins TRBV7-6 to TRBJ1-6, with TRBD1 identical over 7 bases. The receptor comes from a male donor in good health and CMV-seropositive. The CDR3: CASSLRDSYNSPLHF. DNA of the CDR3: TGTGCCAGCAGCCTACGGGACAGCTATAATTCACCCCTCCACTTT.